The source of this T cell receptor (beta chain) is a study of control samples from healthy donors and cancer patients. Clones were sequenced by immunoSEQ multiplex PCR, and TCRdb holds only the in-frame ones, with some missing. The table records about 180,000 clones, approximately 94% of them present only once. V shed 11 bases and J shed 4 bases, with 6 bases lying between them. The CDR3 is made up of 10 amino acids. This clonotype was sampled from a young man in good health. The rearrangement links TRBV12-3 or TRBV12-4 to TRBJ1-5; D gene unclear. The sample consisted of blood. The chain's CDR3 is CAGRNQPQHF. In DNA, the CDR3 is TGTGCCGGTAGGAATCAGCCCCAGCATTTT.